The entry below describes one TCR beta chain. Germline values: CDR1 SNHLY, CDR2 FYNNEI. This CDR3 is built from 13 residues. V lost 7 bases and J lost 2, with 12 bases in between. The sample originates from a study of blood T cell repertoires in COVID-19. Across the whole study: Whether acute or convalescent, the COVID-19 samples came from the United States, Italy and Spain.

In the source study's methods: Reference gene primer amplification yielded estimated nucleated cell counts. The repertoire was sequenced with immunoSEQ multiplex PCR; TCRdb's copy has only in-frame clones and lacks some. V and J calls and clone size come straight from that table; D and trimming were deduced from the DNA. The data hold 300,000 to 400,000 clones, with about 90% observed a single time. One Seattle source followed patients from active infection through their disease course. V usage is TRBV2 and J usage is TRBJ2-7; TRBD1 is a possible D gene (6 bases). The origin of this receptor is a woman aged 70-85 years with COVID-19, enrolled during active disease. Sequencing used peripheral blood. This chain's CDR3 is CASMGAETYEQYF. The CDR3 DNA sequence: TGTGCCAGCATGGGGGCAGAAACCTACGAGCAGTACTTC.